This T cell receptor (beta chain) was obtained from a study of T-cell reconstitution after alpha-beta-depleted transplantation in children. TCRbeta library preparation incorporated unique molecular identifiers. TCRdb itself ran the PCR reads through MiXCR, one entry per CDR3 protein. The sample lists about 870,000 distinct CDR3 sequences, roughly 15% seen once, with 5% in the top ten. This clonotype has a handful of counts. Its antigen is unknown. Study-wide points: One year post-transplant, T-cell counts and diversity were largely derived from T cells produced anew. Reportedly, alpha-beta T cells present about two months post-transplant originated from several hundred expanded clones of graft origin. After transplant, high TCRbeta diversity at day 60 in some patients arose from surviving recipient T cells and thymic progenitors.

Trimming took off 0 bases at V and 2 bases at J, with 11 bases between the two ends. Germline-derived CDR1 and CDR2 are SEHNR and FQNEAQ (reference sequence). This CDR3 is 16 amino acids long. The receptor was derived from a male patient aged 5 to 17 who had a stem cell transplant for acute lymphoblastic leukemia, so the T cells may come from the graft donor. The sample consisted of PBMCs, mostly from graft donor cells, taken 360 days after TCRalphabeta/CD19-depleted stem cell transplant. The chain employs TRBV7-9 and TRBJ2-1; tentative D call: TRBD2 (6 bases). CDR3 residues: CASSLATSAAYNEQFF. CDR3 in DNA: TGTGCCAGCAGCTTAGCGACTAGTGCCGCCTACAATGAGCAGTTCTTC.